The present T cell receptor beta chain was sequenced within a study of T cells expressing NK-cell markers. TCR beta cDNA was generated via 5'RACE template switching incorporating UMIs. TCRdb reprocessed the 5' RACE reads, keeping one entry per CDR3 protein, no DNA. The specimen's table records about half a million distinct CDR3 sequences. Whole-study results and caveats: There were a handful of donors in whom these clonotypes also led the CD3+CD56-NKG2C+ fraction.

To note about this clonotype: Its antigen is still unknown.

The sequencing sample was made of blood T cells: a sorted CD56 or NKG2C T cell subset, CD4+ or CD8+ T cells, or bulk PBMC T cells (not recorded which). This receptor was obtained from a woman in her forties or fifties in good health.

CDR3 amino acids: CASSGQGAETQYF. This chain connects TRBV7-7 to TRBJ2-5; TCRdb's assignment of TRBD1 cannot be checked, as there is no DNA. The CDR3 length is 13 residues. Germline V gene sequence: CDR1 SSHAT, CDR2 FNYEAQ (reference sequence).